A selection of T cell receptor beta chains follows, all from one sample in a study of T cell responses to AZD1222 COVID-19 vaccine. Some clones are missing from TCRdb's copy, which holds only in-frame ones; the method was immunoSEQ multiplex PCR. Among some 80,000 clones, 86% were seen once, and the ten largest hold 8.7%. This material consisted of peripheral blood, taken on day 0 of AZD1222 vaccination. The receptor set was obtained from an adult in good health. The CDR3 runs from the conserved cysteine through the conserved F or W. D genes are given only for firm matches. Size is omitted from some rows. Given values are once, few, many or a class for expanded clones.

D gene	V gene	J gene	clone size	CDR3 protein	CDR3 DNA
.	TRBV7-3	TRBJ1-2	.	CASSQEASPYGYTF	TGTGCCAGCAGCCAAGAGGCATCTCCCTATGGCTACACCTTC
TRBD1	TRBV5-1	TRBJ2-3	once	CASRETGSEDTQYF	TGCGCCAGCAGAGAGACAGGGAGTGAAGATACGCAGTATTTT
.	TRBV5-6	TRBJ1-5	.	CASSVGARAGQPQHF	TGTGCCAGCAGCGTGGGGGCCAGGGCGGGTCAGCCCCAGCATTTT
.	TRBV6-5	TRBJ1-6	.	CASSYSGDNSPLHF	TGTGCCAGCAGTTACTCAGGGGATAATTCACCCCTCCACTTT
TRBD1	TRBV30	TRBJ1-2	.	CAWVHVWGQGDGYTF	TGTGCCTGGGTCCACGTTTGGGGACAGGGGGATGGCTACACCTTC
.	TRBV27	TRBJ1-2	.	CASSITQTGGYGYTF	TGTGCCAGCAGTATAACGCAAACTGGGGGCTATGGCTACACCTTC
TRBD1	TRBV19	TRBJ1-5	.	CASGDRALNQPQHF	TGTGCCAGTGGAGACAGGGCCCTCAATCAGCCCCAGCATTTT
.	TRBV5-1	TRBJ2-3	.	CASSSLRGTDTQYF	TGCGCCAGCAGCTCCTTGAGAGGCACAGATACGCAGTATTTT
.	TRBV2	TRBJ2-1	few	CASSATRLGDNEQFF	TGTGCCAGCAGTGCGACAAGGTTAGGGGATAATGAGCAGTTCTTC
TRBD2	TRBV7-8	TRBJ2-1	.	CASSLFSGRKNEQFF	TGTGCCAGCAGCTTATTCAGCGGGAGGAAAAATGAGCAGTTCTTC
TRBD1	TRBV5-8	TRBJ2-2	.	CASSLRDRLSGELFF	TGTGCCAGCAGCCTCCGGGACAGATTATCCGGGGAGCTGTTTTTT
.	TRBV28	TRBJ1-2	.	CASTRVKNYGYTF	TGTGCCAGCACCAGGGTCAAGAACTATGGCTACACCTTC
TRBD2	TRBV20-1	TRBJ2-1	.	CSASVAGWDNEQFF	TGCAGTGCTAGTGTAGCGGGATGGGACAATGAGCAGTTCTTC
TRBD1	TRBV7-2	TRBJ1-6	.	CASSLAGDRVRSPLHF	TGTGCCAGCAGCTTAGCTGGGGACAGGGTTCGCTCACCCCTCCACTTT
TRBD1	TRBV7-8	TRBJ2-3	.	CASSSGTAADTQYF	TGTGCCAGCAGCTCAGGGACAGCGGCAGATACGCAGTATTTT
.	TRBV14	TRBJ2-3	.	CASSQEIRGNTQYF	TGTGCCAGCAGCCAAGAGATTCGGGGGAATACGCAGTATTTT
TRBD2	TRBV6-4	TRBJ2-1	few	CASSILAGPYNEQFF	TGTGCCAGCAGTATACTAGCGGGACCTTACAATGAGCAGTTCTTC
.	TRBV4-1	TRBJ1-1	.	CASSQYPADTEAFF	TGCGCCAGCAGCCAATACCCGGCGGACACTGAAGCTTTCTTT
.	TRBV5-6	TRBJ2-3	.	CASSLGAGTWVDTQYF	TGTGCCAGCAGCTTGGGGGCCGGGACTTGGGTCGATACGCAGTATTTT
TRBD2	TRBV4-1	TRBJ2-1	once	CASSHLSSGSKDEQFF	TGCGCCAGCAGCCACCTATCTAGCGGGAGTAAGGATGAGCAGTTCTTC
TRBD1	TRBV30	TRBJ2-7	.	CAWTAGTGGLVYYEQYF	TGTGCCTGGACCGCTGGGACAGGGGGGTTGGTTTACTACGAGCAGTACTTC
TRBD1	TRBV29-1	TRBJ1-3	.	CSGGQSSGNTIYF	TGCAGCGGGGGACAGAGCTCTGGAAACACCATATATTTT
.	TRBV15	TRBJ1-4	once	CATSRAMGATNEKLFF	TGTGCCACCAGCAGAGCGATGGGGGCAACTAATGAAAAACTGTTTTTT
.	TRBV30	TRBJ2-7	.	CAWSHSYSYEQYF	TGTGCCTGGAGTCACTCGTACTCCTACGAGCAGTACTTC
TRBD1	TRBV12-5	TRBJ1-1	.	CASAKRQGVTEAFF	TGTGCTAGTGCCAAGAGACAGGGGGTAACTGAAGCTTTCTTT
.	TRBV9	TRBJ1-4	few	CASSISDGRNEKLFF	TGTGCCAGCAGCATAAGTGACGGGCGCAATGAAAAACTGTTTTTT
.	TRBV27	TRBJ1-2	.	CASSRNHQELANYGYTF	TGTGCCAGCAGCCGAAACCATCAGGAGTTAGCTAACTATGGCTACACCTTC
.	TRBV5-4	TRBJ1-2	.	CASSLGGGELCTF	TGTGCCAGCAGCTTAGGGGGGGGAGAATTGTGCACCTTC
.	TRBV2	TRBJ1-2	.	CASNSNQANYGYTF	TGTGCCAGCAATTCCAATCAAGCTAACTATGGCTACACCTTC
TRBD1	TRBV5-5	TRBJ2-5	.	CASSVGTGGSNQETQYF	TGTGCCAGCAGCGTAGGGACAGGGGGAAGCAACCAAGAGACCCAGTACTTC
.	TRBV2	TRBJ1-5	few	CASSERSDNQPQHF	TGTGCCAGCAGTGAGAGGTCAGACAATCAGCCCCAGCATTTT
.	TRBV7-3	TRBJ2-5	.	CASSFDPQETQYF	TGTGCCAGCAGCTTCGACCCCCAAGAGACCCAGTACTTC
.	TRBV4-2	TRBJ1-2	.	CASSQGDGSYGYTF	TGTGCCAGCAGCCAAGGGGACGGCTCCTATGGCTACACCTTC
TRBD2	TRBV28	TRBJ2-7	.	CASSSLAGGGYEQYF	TGTGCCAGCAGTTCCCTAGCGGGAGGAGGCTACGAGCAGTACTTC
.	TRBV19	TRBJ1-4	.	CASSIVAAAEKLFF	TGTGCCAGTAGTATCGTGGCAGCGGCCGAAAAACTGTTTTTT
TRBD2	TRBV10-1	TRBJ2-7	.	CASGPGLATHEQYF	TGCGCCAGCGGTCCGGGACTAGCAACCCACGAGCAGTACTTC
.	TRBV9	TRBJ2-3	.	CASSVDPWSGMNTQYF	TGTGCCAGCAGCGTAGATCCCTGGAGTGGCATGAATACGCAGTATTTT
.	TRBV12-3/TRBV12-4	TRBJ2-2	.	CASTSANTGELFF	TGTGCCAGCACCAGCGCGAACACCGGGGAGCTGTTTTTT
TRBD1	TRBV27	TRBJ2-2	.	CASSLVQGSTGELFF	TGTGCCAGCAGTTTAGTACAGGGGAGCACCGGGGAGCTGTTTTTT
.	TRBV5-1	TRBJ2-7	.	CASSLAPLTGLYEQYF	TGCGCCAGCAGCTTGGCCCCGCTAACGGGCCTATACGAGCAGTACTTC
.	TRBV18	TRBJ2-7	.	CASSPLSGYEQYF	TGTGCCAGCTCACCACTTAGCGGTTACGAGCAGTACTTC
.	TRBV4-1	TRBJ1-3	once	CASSRGTTGNTIYF	TGCGCCAGCAGCCGCGGGACCACTGGAAACACCATATATTTT
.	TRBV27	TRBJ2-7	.	CASSPSLPSYEQYF	TGTGCCAGCAGTCCCTCACTTCCCTCCTACGAGCAGTACTTC
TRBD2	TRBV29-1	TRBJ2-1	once	CSLTNLAGVAMEQFF	TGCAGCTTAACTAATCTAGCGGGAGTTGCTATGGAGCAGTTCTTC
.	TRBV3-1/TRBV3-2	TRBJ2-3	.	CASSPARGRTDTQYF	TGTGCCAGCAGTCCGGCGAGGGGGAGGACAGATACGCAGTATTTT
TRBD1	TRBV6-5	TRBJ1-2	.	CASSYEWDRGLVDYTF	TGTGCCAGCAGTTACGAGTGGGACAGGGGTTTAGTAGACTACACCTTC
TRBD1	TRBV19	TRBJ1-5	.	CASSTSGDSLNQPQHF	TGTGCCAGTAGTACTTCCGGGGACAGCCTCAATCAGCCCCAGCATTTT
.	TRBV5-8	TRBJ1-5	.	CASSPGPMRGNQPQHF	TGTGCCAGCAGCCCGGGGCCCATGCGGGGCAATCAGCCCCAGCATTTT
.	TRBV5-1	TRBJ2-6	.	CASSLAGSGANVLTF	TGCGCCAGCAGCTTGGCAGGTTCTGGGGCCAACGTCCTGACTTTC
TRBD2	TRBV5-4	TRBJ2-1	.	CASSLKAGGPVNEQFF	TGTGCCAGCAGCTTGAAGGCGGGGGGGCCTGTCAATGAGCAGTTCTTC
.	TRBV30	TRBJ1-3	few	CAWSVWASGNTIYF	TGTGCCTGGAGTGTCTGGGCCTCTGGAAACACCATATATTTT
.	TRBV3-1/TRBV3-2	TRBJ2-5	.	CASSQVGLGGETQYF	TGTGCCAGCAGCCAAGTTGGACTAGGGGGGGAGACCCAGTACTTC
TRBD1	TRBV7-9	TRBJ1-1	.	CASSSYRGSAFF	TGTGCCAGCAGCAGCTACAGGGGCTCAGCTTTCTTT
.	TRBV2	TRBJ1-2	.	CASRERTYGYTF	TGTGCCAGCAGAGAGCGGACATATGGCTACACCTTC
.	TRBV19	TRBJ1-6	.	CASSIGGFGSPLHF	TGTGCCAGTAGTATTGGAGGGTTTGGTTCACCCCTCCACTTT